These T cell receptor beta chains were read from a single sample in a study of blood T cell repertoires in COVID-19. The repertoire was sequenced with immunoSEQ multiplex PCR; TCRdb's copy has only in-frame clones and lacks some. Altogether hundreds of thousands of clones are present, roughly 87% being singletons, with the ten largest covering 0.75% to 1%. The sequenced material came from PBMCs or T cells enriched from blood (not recorded which). These TCRs come from a woman aged 25 to 39 who had recovered from COVID-19. Both conserved end residues are part of each CDR3. D genes are given only for firm matches. Clone size is not always given. Where it is, it says once, few, many or a class for expanded clones.

DNA	CDR3	V	J	size	D
TGTGCCAGCAGTTATTCTGGCAGGGGGTCCTATGGCTACACCTTC	CASSYSGRGSYGYTF	TRBV28	TRBJ1-2	-	TRBD1
TGTGCCTGCCAAGACCGGGACAATAGCAATCAGCCCCAGCATTTT	CACQDRDNSNQPQHF	TRBV30	TRBJ1-5	-	-
TGTGCCACCAGCCGGGTTAACTATGGCTACACCTTC	CATSRVNYGYTF	TRBV24-1	TRBJ1-2	-	-
TGCGCCAGTCGGATGCGGGTCTCCTACAATGAGCAGTTCTTC	CASRMRVSYNEQFF	TRBV5-1	TRBJ2-1	-	-
TGTGCCAGCAGTTTTCCCGGGACTAGCGTCCACACAGATACGCAGTATTTT	CASSFPGTSVHTDTQYF	TRBV11-3	TRBJ2-3	-	TRBD2
TGTGCCAGCAATGGGCGGGGAACCTACGAGCAGTACTTC	CASNGRGTYEQYF	TRBV6-5	TRBJ2-7	once	-
TGCGCCAGCAGCGATGCGGGGGGTGACACAGATACGCAGTATTTT	CASSDAGGDTDTQYF	TRBV5-1	TRBJ2-3	-	TRBD2
TGTGCCAGCAGCGGAGGGGGAGCGGGGGGTGCCTACGAGCAGTACTTC	CASSGGGAGGAYEQYF	TRBV9	TRBJ2-7	-	TRBD2
TGTGCCAGTAGTATAGATCCGGTCGGACCCCTCCACTTT	CASSIDPVGPLHF	TRBV19	TRBJ1-6	-	-
TGTGCCAGCAGCCCTGCTCCGGGACAGTATAATTCACCCCTCCACTTT	CASSPAPGQYNSPLHF	TRBV7-2	TRBJ1-6	-	TRBD1
TGTGCCAGCAGTGGAGTAGCCAAAAACATTCAGTACTTC	CASSGVAKNIQYF	TRBV27	TRBJ2-4	-	-
TGTGCCAGCAGCGTAGGAGAGGGGGCCTACGAGCAGTACTTC	CASSVGEGAYEQYF	TRBV9	TRBJ2-7	once	-
TGTGCCAGCTCTCCTAGGACAGGCCCGAACACTGAAGCTTTCTTT	CASSPRTGPNTEAFF	TRBV18	TRBJ1-1	once	TRBD1
TGTGCCAGCAGCTTTAGCCCTGGGACAGCAAATATCTATGGCTACACCTTC	CASSFSPGTANIYGYTF	TRBV11-2	TRBJ1-2	-	TRBD1
TGTGCCAGCAGTCCTTGGGACAGGGACACCGGGGAGCTGTTTTTT	CASSPWDRDTGELFF	TRBV28	TRBJ2-2	few	TRBD1
TGTGCCAGCAGCTTGACAGGGAGCACAGATACGCAGTATTTT	CASSLTGSTDTQYF	TRBV25-1	TRBJ2-3	few	TRBD1
TGTGCCAGCAGTTTAAGGGACAGCACTCTCTATGGCTACACCTTC	CASSLRDSTLYGYTF	TRBV28	TRBJ1-2	-	TRBD1
TGTGCCAGCGCGCTAGCGGGAGAGGGCGATACGCAGTATTTT	CASALAGEGDTQYF	TRBV7-3	TRBJ2-3	-	TRBD2
TGTGCCAGTCGGGGAAGGAGGGACATTCAGTACTTC	CASRGRRDIQYF	TRBV2	TRBJ2-4	once	-
TGCGCCAGCAGCATTACTAGCGGGGGGGCGAATCTGCCTGAGCAGTTCTTC	CASSITSGGANLPEQFF	TRBV5-1	TRBJ2-1	-	TRBD2
TGTGCCAGTAGTATCGCCGGACAGAGTCTAGGGAAACTGTTTTTT	CASSIAGQSLGKLFF	TRBV19	TRBJ1-4	few	-
TGTGCCAGCAGCAACGCCGGGACAGAGCAAGAGACCCAGTACTTC	CASSNAGTEQETQYF	TRBV7-8	TRBJ2-5	-	TRBD1
TGTGCCAGCACAGACAGGGATAATTCACCCCTCCACTTT	CASTDRDNSPLHF	TRBV7-9	TRBJ1-6	few	TRBD1
TGTGCCAGCAGCTCACCCGCCCCCCCGGGGGGGTACGAGCAGTACTTC	CASSSPAPPGGYEQYF	TRBV11-2	TRBJ2-7	-	TRBD2
TGTGCCAGCTCACCTTGGGCCAGCTCCTACAATGAGCAGTTCTTC	CASSPWASSYNEQFF	TRBV18	TRBJ2-1	few	-
TGTGCCAGCACCAGGGAGGTCGATGAAAAACTGTTTTTT	CASTREVDEKLFF	TRBV2	TRBJ1-4	-	-
TGTGCCAGCAGACGAGCGGGACCACCGCTGAATGGCTACACCTTC	CASRRAGPPLNGYTF	TRBV28	TRBJ1-2	-	-
TGCGCCAGCCGTGCCCTAACCCGGGGGGGGGCCCAAGAGACCCAGTACTTC	CASRALTRGGAQETQYF	TRBV5-1	TRBJ2-5	-	TRBD2
TGTGCCAGCAGTTCCGACAGGGATGTGGCGGAGACCCAGTACTTC	CASSSDRDVAETQYF	TRBV27	TRBJ2-5	-	TRBD1
TGTGCCAGCAGCTCCCAGGGACACTACGAAGCTTTCTTT	CASSSQGHYEAFF	TRBV7-2	TRBJ1-1	-	-
TGTGCCAGCAGTTACGGGCTTGGGGCCGCCGAGCAGTACTTC	CASSYGLGAAEQYF	TRBV6-5	TRBJ2-7	few	-
TGCGCCAGCAGCCGCGGGGGGTTCCCAGACTATGGCTACACCTTC	CASSRGGFPDYGYTF	TRBV4-3	TRBJ1-2	-	-
TGTGCCAGCAGTGCAACAGGGTCTCGGGAAAAACTGTTTTTT	CASSATGSREKLFF	TRBV9	TRBJ1-4	-	-
TGTGCCACCAGTGATTCCGCAGGGGGCAGAAGGGAGACCCAGTACTTC	CATSDSAGGRRETQYF	TRBV24-1	TRBJ2-5	-	TRBD1
TGTGCCTCCTTTACAGCGGGGAGTAATGAGCAGTTCTTC	CASFTAGSNEQFF	TRBV7-8	TRBJ2-1	-	TRBD2
TGTGCCAGCAGTTACACTAGCGCCGGGGAGCTGTTTTTT	CASSYTSAGELFF	TRBV6-2/TRBV6-3	TRBJ2-2	-	TRBD2
TGTGCCAGCAGCCTGGCGGGGACGTTCGGGGCAGATACGCAGTATTTT	CASSLAGTFGADTQYF	TRBV9	TRBJ2-3	once	-
TGTGCCAGCAGCTCATCGGAGGCCTCCGAGCAGTACTTC	CASSSSEASEQYF	TRBV7-6	TRBJ2-7	-	-
TGTGCCAGCAGCCCATTCATAAGTAGGGGGTTAGCTTTCTTT	CASSPFISRGLAFF	TRBV7-9	TRBJ1-1	-	-
TGCGCCAGCAGCCAAGCCGACAGGGGCCACGAGCAGTACTTC	CASSQADRGHEQYF	TRBV4-3	TRBJ2-7	-	TRBD1
TGCGCCAGCAGCTTCGTAACAGGGAACACTGAAGCTTTCTTT	CASSFVTGNTEAFF	TRBV5-1	TRBJ1-1	-	-
TGCGCCAGCAGCCAAGAATGGCGCTACACCTTC	CASSQEWRYTF	TRBV4-1	TRBJ1-2	-	-
TGTGCCAGTAGGATACAGGGGATAACTGAAGCTTTCTTT	CASRIQGITEAFF	TRBV19	TRBJ1-1	-	TRBD1
TGTGCCAGCACCAACGCCCCCCGACAGGGTATGAACACTGAAGCTTTCTTT	CASTNAPRQGMNTEAFF	TRBV28	TRBJ1-1	-	TRBD1
TGTGCCAGCAGTTTACTACAGGGGGGCGATGAGCAGTTCTTC	CASSLLQGGDEQFF	TRBV27	TRBJ2-1	-	TRBD1
TGCAGTGCTAGTCCGGCCGGGACTAGCGGGAGGCCCAACACCGGGGAGCTGTTTTTT	CSASPAGTSGRPNTGELFF	TRBV20-1	TRBJ2-2	-	TRBD2
TGTGCCAGTAGTGCTACTAGCTACAATGAGCAGTTCTTC	CASSATSYNEQFF	TRBV19	TRBJ2-1	-	-
TGTGCCAGCAGTACGACAGGGGGCTTAATCGGTGGCTACACCTTC	CASSTTGGLIGGYTF	TRBV6-5	TRBJ1-2	-	TRBD1
TGCGCCAGCAGCTTGGCGCAGGGGCGGAGGACTGAAGCTTTCTTT	CASSLAQGRRTEAFF	TRBV5-1	TRBJ1-1	-	-
TGTGCCAGCAGCAAAAAGTGCAGTCCCCCCCCCTTCTATGGCTACACCTTC	CASSKKCSPPPFYGYTF	TRBV21-1	TRBJ1-2	-	-
TGTGCCAGCAGCCCGCCAGGGAACACTGAAGCTTTCTTT	CASSPPGNTEAFF	TRBV13	TRBJ1-1	-	-
TGTGCCAGCAGCGTGGCAGGGGCTGATGAAAAACTGTTTTTT	CASSVAGADEKLFF	TRBV9	TRBJ1-4	-	-
TGTGCCAGCAGTTTGCTTACAGGGAAAACTGAAGCTTTCTTT	CASSLLTGKTEAFF	TRBV28	TRBJ1-1	-	-
TGTGCCAGTAGTATCACAGGGGGCGCTTTATACGAGCAGTACTTC	CASSITGGALYEQYF	TRBV19	TRBJ2-7	-	TRBD1
TGTGCCAGCAGCTTAAACCGCAGGGGTGGTACCTCCTATAATTCACCCCTCCACTTT	CASSLNRRGGTSYNSPLHF	TRBV7-6	TRBJ1-6	-	-
TGTGCCAGCAGCCCCGGACAGGGCGTATCGTCAGATACGCAGTATTTT	CASSPGQGVSSDTQYF	TRBV7-9	TRBJ2-3	once	TRBD1
TGTGCCTGGAGTAGGACAGTGTTTAACTATGGCTACACCTTC	CAWSRTVFNYGYTF	TRBV30	TRBJ1-2	once	-